One and the same sample provided the 2 T cell receptor beta chains below, sequenced in a study of Ad26.COV2.S vaccination and SARS-CoV-2 variants. Using immunoSEQ multiplex PCR, the repertoire was profiled, and TCRdb retains in-frame clones only, with some absent. In the table there are about 680,000 clones, 89% of which are singletons. Specified treatment: some 20 received Ad26.COV2.S at low or high dose, single or two shots; about 5 received placebo; per-sample allocation not given. Each sample was drawn 63 days after the first injection (of vaccine or placebo). Source: peripheral blood, taken in a trial of Ad26.COV2.S vaccine versus placebo. The origin of the receptors is a person between 18 and 65 years old who received the Ad26.COV2.S COVID-19 vaccine or a placebo.

This clone was observed a handful of times. The rearrangement links TRBV7-9 to TRBJ1-1, with D unresolved. The germline V gene has CDR1 SEHNR and CDR2 FQNEAQ (reference sequence). This CDR3 region has 12 residues. Trimming cost V 1 base and J 8 bases, with 8 bases left between them. CDR3 protein: CASSLVSDEAFF. The CDR3 DNA sequence: TGTGCCAGCAGCTTAGTATCAGACGAAGCTTTCTTT. Variable domain in full (rest from reference TRBV7-9 and TRBJ1-1): DTGVSQNPRHKITKRGQNVTFRCDPISEHNRLYWYRQTLGQGPEFLTYFQNEAQLEKSRLLSDRFSAERPKGSFSTLEIQRTEQGDSAMYLCASSLVSDEAFFGQGTRLTVV.

This clone was recorded once. The rearrangement links TRBV7-2 to TRBJ1-2; D may be TRBD1 (6 bases). Germline-derived CDR1 and CDR2 are SGHTA and FQGNSA. Trimming removed 1 base from V and 7 bases from J, with 16 bases in between. The CDR3 spans 15 residues. CDR3 nucleotides: TGTGCCAGCAGCTTAGATCAGGGGAGGACCTCTGGCTACACCTTC. It translates to CASSLDQGRTSGYTF. Complete variable domain (other parts from reference TRBV7-2 and TRBJ1-2): GAGVSQSPSNKVTEKGKDVELRCDPISGHTALYWYRQSLGQGLEFLIYFQGNSAPDKSGLPSDRFSAERTGGSVSTLTIQRTQQEDSAVYLCASSLDQGRTSGYTFGSGTRLTVV.